Below, one TCR beta chain is given with its context. Its antigen remains unidentified. Base qualities are not at hand, and no much larger clone is one base apart. In total, approximately 690 healthy bone marrow donors made up the cohort. Cohort members were all nominally healthy when sampled, although unrecorded immune exposures were likely present. The donor was CMV seropositive and was included in the group of 270 or so seropositive cohort members. Each donor provided a peripheral blood sample, and peripheral blood mononuclear cells were used for TCR beta sequencing. Genomic DNA was extracted from the blood cell samples with the Qiagen DNeasy Blood Extraction Kit. The source of the sample is a study of cytomegalovirus exposure and HLA in healthy donors (dated by TCRdb to the late 2010s). For context, the study as a whole: An earlier analysis of 587 of the donors reported roughly 300 Gb of sequence data and about 120 million unique TCR beta sequences obtained from 180 million or so T cells. An earlier analysis of several hundred of the donors applied high-throughput TCR beta sequencing to assess whether each TCR beta V gene segment acted as functional or pseudogenic. Donor age, sex, ethnicity and CMV serostatus were collected together with the repertoire data. Among a few hundred genotyped donors of the cohort, an average of 235,054 unique TCR beta nucleotide sequences were sequenced per donor, approximately 20% of them non-productive. About 330 gigabases of sequencing data and around 90 million unique TCR sequences made up an early release that covered 500 to 650 HLA-typed donors. Of the roughly 400 genotyped donors, 65% to 90% fell in the genetic ancestry cluster associated with self-reported Caucasian donors. Because of strong linkage in the cohort, roughly five DR-DQ haplotypes were treated as single units for association and clustering. A later genetic analysis took genome-wide SNP genotypes for about three fifths of the 666 donors and used that subset as a discovery cohort. HLA typing covered class I and class II loci at four-digit resolution. To study patterns of TCR occurrence, a later analysis re-analyzed previously published TCR beta repertoires from 700 or so donors and added high-resolution HLA genotyping. In the later analysis, no new phenotypic data were used to find candidate immune exposures; instead, reliance was placed on TCR beta sequences and their occurrence across donors. The aim of the study was to test whether cataloging public T cell receptors could identify signatures of past pathogen exposure. A separate validation cohort of 100 to 150 different subjects was used in addition to the approximately 610-subject first cohort. Every discovery cohort repertoire had been produced on one sequencing platform. The number of donors typed differed by locus, with roughly 620-640 for A, B, C, DRB1 and DQB1, more than 500 for DQA1, 600 to 610 for DPA1, and 400 to 490 for DPB1. High-throughput TCR immunosequencing, statistical association of individual TCRs with disease status, and machine learning were combined to predict cytomegalovirus infection status. The study profiled the T cell repertoires of hundreds of subjects by immunosequencing and related them to cytomegalovirus serostatus.

General study outcomes and caveats: A later analysis found that HLA-associated TCR beta chains were more clonally expanded and had lower generation probabilities than equally common non-associated chains. Because HLA typing was unavailable for some donors at each locus, only the typed subset was used in association tests. Cytomegalovirus status was reported to be diagnosed by the classifier with high specificity and sensitivity in both the original and validation cohorts. Because counts were too low, about 18 rarely observed V segments, including chromosome 9 orphons, were excluded from the earlier analysis of several hundred of the donors. In a later analysis, the rate of TCR association differed among HLA loci, with DRB1 alleles having the most associated TCRs and HLA-C alleles having the fewest. In a later analysis, several top co-occurrence clusters were reported to appear linked to parvovirus B19, influenza, CMV and Epstein-Barr virus. Strong co-occurrence of HLA alleles, especially DR and DQ, made assigning TCR associations to individual alleles difficult. Most CMV-associated TCR beta chains appeared to be HLA-restricted in a later analysis, and the HLA associations seemed to be driven largely by CMV exposure. Correlated functional status among segregating V segments might reflect linkage disequilibrium, but an unknown experimental factor could not be ruled out. A further reported finding was that TCR beta sequences accurately predicted the HLA-A and HLA-B alleles for most subjects in the first cohort. According to the authors, the approach could potentially be generalized to other disease states and immunological phenotypes. While some public TCRs were present in many individuals, most TCR sequences turned up only very rarely across donors. In a later genetic analysis, a missense DCLRE1C variant was associated with V-gene and J-gene trimming of TCR beta chains, and the association was replicated in an independent cohort. The presence/absence analyses assumed that sequencing depth was roughly uniform across donors, and that assumption may not be true. Immune exposure information for the cohort was limited to CMV serostatus. In an earlier analysis of 587 of the donors, most TCR beta V segments were observed in productive rearrangements about 90% or about 30% of the time, broadly matching IMGT annotations. A total of roughly 160 TCR beta chains were listed by the study as associated with cytomegalovirus. The sequencing pipeline was judged likely to have produced a cluster of highly shared sequence variants as a technical artifact. The cohort was sequenced for TCR beta chains only, and without alpha or paired-chain data the features that could be detected were limited. In vitro tests confirmed that a few of the cytomegalovirus-associated TCR beta chains recognize cytomegalovirus antigens. At a false discovery rate of 0.05, a later analysis linked around 15,000 TCR beta sequences to specific HLA alleles. In a later genetic analysis, fewer N-insertions in productive TCRs were reported among donors in an Asian-associated ancestry cluster than the approximately 670-donor mean.

Libraries were constructed by the immunoSEQ multiplex PCR assay. For the multiplex PCR, a mixture combining 60 forward primers for TCR Vbeta segments and 13 reverse primers for TCR Jbeta segments was used. The CDR3 region of rearranged TCR beta genes was amplified from genomic DNA with a multiplex PCR assay. Amplified TCR beta libraries were sequenced as 87-base-pair reads on the Illumina HiSeq System. Per the authors' processing: Across the 700 or so repertoires, a later analysis counted tens of millions of unique TCR beta chains, 9.5 million to 12 million of which were shared by at least two donors. To remove PCR and sequencing errors, raw reads were error-corrected and collapsed into unique sequences using a nearest-neighbor algorithm that merged closely related sequences. CDR3 sequences were aligned to IMGT reference sequences to assign V, D and J gene segments. For a sequence to be retained, at least a six-nucleotide match to both a V gene segment and a J gene segment was required. Rearrangements were classified as productive when the CDR3 lacked stop codons and remained in frame with V and J, and all other rearrangements were classified as non-productive. Following IMGT convention, CDR3 was defined as the stretch from the second conserved V-encoded cysteine to the conserved J-encoded phenylalanine. The earlier analysis of about 610 of the donors excluded sequences that lacked an unambiguous match to a single V gene segment. In an earlier analysis of approximately 560 of the donors, a V segment was called functional when productive rearrangements were above 56.7%, and segregating when the standard deviation between donors exceeded 5%. To diagnose cytomegalovirus status from the catalog of TCR beta chain sequences, a statistical classification framework was built. In a later analysis, TCR nucleotide sequences were compared against IMGT/GENE-DB human TR gene sequences so that V and J genes could be assigned. Using the TCRdist pipeline, a later analysis assigned CDR3 sequences along with most-parsimonious VDJ recombination scenarios. In a later analysis, every TCR beta chain was defined by the combination of its CDR3 amino acid sequence and its V-gene family, and reads without a unique V-gene family were dropped. As a way to deal with suspected cross-contamination and a sequencing artifact, a later analysis dropped roughly 620 nucleotide sequences that were highly shared and had low generation probability. In a later analysis, a clonal expansion index for each public chain was calculated from normalized within-repertoire ranks of inferred template counts. In a later analysis, generation probabilities were computed with a VDJ recombination model fitted to out-of-frame rearrangements, and the resulting probabilities were checked against IGoR. In a later analysis, TCR-TCR, TCR-HLA and TCR-CMV co-occurrence was scored with hypergeometric tests, and a repertoire-size bias correction was applied to TCR pairs. False discovery rates were estimated in a later analysis by permuting HLA or CMV assignments 20 times. A later analysis grouped co-occurring TCRs with DBSCAN, adding TCRdist sequence similarity when clustering within HLA-allele-positive subsets. Repertoires with fewer than 30,000 or more than 120,000 public chains were left out of co-occurrence clustering, as were about five repertoires with anomalous nucleotide sharing. The clones in this table, taken by TCRdb from immuneACCESS, are in-frame only. Not every clone is retained; where verified, under half of the shortfall comes from an unresolved V gene, and the cause of the rest is unknown. That table is the source of V, J and clone size, and D and trimming were worked out from the DNA. In all, the sample holds tens of thousands of clones, and roughly four fifths of those were seen once. The top ten hold 12% of the sample.

This sequence was found in a male donor in good health and CMV-seropositive. The specimen was PBMCs.

The DNA is TGTGCCAGCAGGGGGGGTGCGGGGGCAACTGAAGCTTTCTTT. Its translation reads: CASRGGAGATEAFF. The rearrangement joined TRBV5-6 to TRBJ1-1; the best D guess is TRBD1, with 6 bases matching. The germline V gene encodes CDR1 SGHDT and CDR2 YYEEEE. Trimming costs V 5 bases and J 5 bases, and their ends lie 16 bases apart. Inclusive of the bounding cysteine and phenylalanine, the CDR3 is 14 residues long. CDR3 DNA only is kept here, 42 bases in frame from base 1. Here the CDR3 is joined to the reference TRBV5-6 and TRBJ1-1 genes, and the full variable domain is: DAGVTQSPTHLIKTRGQQVTLRCSPKSGHDTVSWYQQALGQGPQFIFQYYEEEERQRGNFPDRFSGHQFPNYSSELNVNALLLGDSALYLCASRGGAGATEAFFGQGTRLTVV.